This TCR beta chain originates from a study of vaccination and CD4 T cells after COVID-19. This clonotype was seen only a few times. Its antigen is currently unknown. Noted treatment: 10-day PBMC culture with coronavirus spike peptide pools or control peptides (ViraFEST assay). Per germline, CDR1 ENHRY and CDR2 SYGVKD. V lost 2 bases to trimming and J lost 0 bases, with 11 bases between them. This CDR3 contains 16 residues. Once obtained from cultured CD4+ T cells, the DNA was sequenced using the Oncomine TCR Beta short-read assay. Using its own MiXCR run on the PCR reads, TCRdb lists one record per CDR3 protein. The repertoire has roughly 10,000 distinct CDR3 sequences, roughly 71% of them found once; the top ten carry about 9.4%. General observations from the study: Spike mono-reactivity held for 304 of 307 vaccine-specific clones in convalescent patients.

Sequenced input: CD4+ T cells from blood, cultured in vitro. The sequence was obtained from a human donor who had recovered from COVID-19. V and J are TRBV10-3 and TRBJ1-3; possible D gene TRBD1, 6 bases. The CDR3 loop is CAISEPPTGSGNTIYF. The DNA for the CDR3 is TGTGCCATCAGTGAGCCCCCGACAGGCTCTGGAAACACCATATATTTT.